This is a list of T cell receptor beta chains from one sample in a study of T cells in Graves' hyperthyroidism and ophthalmopathy. TCRdb reanalysed the multiplex PCR reads using MiXCR and keeps one entry per CDR3 protein. In the table there are about 400,000 distinct CDR3 sequences, around 14% of which are singletons. Sequencing used blood. The receptors originated from a woman between 25 and 40 years old with Graves' hyperthyroidism. Each CDR3 is given with its conserved first and last residue. The order of the fields is V gene, J gene, D gene, CDR3 length, clone size, CDR3 DNA, CDR3 protein. A D gene is named only where the DNA matches it firmly. A row's size may be missing; if present it is once, few, many or a size class.

TRBV7-8	TRBJ1-5	NA	15	many	TGTGCCAGCAGCGCCGGGACAAGGAACAATCAGCCCCAGCATTTT	CASSAGTRNNQPQHF
TRBV27	TRBJ1-4	TRBD1	14	few	TGTGCCAGCAGTCCATTGGACAGGAATGAAAAACTGTTTTTT	CASSPLDRNEKLFF
TRBV2	TRBJ1-1	TRBD1	14	few	TGTGCCAGCAGATGGACAGGGGGAAACACTGAAGCTTTCTTT	CASRWTGGNTEAFF
TRBV29-1	TRBJ1-5	TRBD1	15	few	TGCAGCGTTTCCGTGACGACAGGGGTTGGTCAGCCCCAGCATTTT	CSVSVTTGVGQPQHF
TRBV5-1	TRBJ2-1	TRBD2	21	NA	TGCGCCAGCAGCTCGATTCCGGGACAGGGGACTAGCGGGAACCCGTACAATGAGCAGTTCTTC	CASSSIPGQGTSGNPYNEQFF
TRBV24-1	TRBJ2-1	NA	12	many	TGTGCCACCAGTACGAACTACAATGAGCAGTTCTTC	CATSTNYNEQFF
TRBV20-1	TRBJ2-3	TRBD2	21	NA	TGCAGTGCTAGAGGAAGGAAGAGACTAGCGGGAGGGCTTATGGGTGCAGATACGCAGTATTTT	CSARGRKRLAGGLMGADTQYF
TRBV24-1	TRBJ1-2	NA	17	many	TGTGCCACCAGTGAAACCCCGCGGGGGGCGTTAGGGTATGGCTACACCTTC	CATSETPRGALGYGYTF
TRBV18	TRBJ2-7	NA	15	many	TGTGCCAGCTCACCACTTGGGTTCAGCTCCTACGAGCAGTACTTC	CASSPLGFSSYEQYF
TRBV5-1	TRBJ2-3	NA	17	NA	TGCGCCAGCAGCTCCGCGATGGGTAGGGCCAAGACAGATACGCAGTATTTT	CASSSAMGRAKTDTQYF
TRBV30	TRBJ2-7	TRBD2	17	many	TGTGCCTGGAATGGGGGACTAGCGGGAGAATGGGCCTACGAGCAGTACTTC	CAWNGGLAGEWAYEQYF
TRBV14	TRBJ2-3	NA	15	NA	TGTGCCAGCAGCCCCGGGACGGTGGTTACAGATACGCAGTATTTT	CASSPGTVVTDTQYF
TRBV3-1	TRBJ1-2	TRBD1	13	many	TGTGCCAGCAGCCAACAGGGGGCCTATGGCTACACCTTC	CASSQQGAYGYTF
TRBV27	TRBJ2-7	NA	17	few	TGTGCCAGCAGTTTATCGCGAGAGGTCTCGGGGAATTACGAGCAGTACTTC	CASSLSREVSGNYEQYF
TRBV3-1	TRBJ1-5	TRBD1	15	many	TGTGCCAGCAGCCAAGATTGGCAGGGGGATCAGCCCCAGCATTTT	CASSQDWQGDQPQHF